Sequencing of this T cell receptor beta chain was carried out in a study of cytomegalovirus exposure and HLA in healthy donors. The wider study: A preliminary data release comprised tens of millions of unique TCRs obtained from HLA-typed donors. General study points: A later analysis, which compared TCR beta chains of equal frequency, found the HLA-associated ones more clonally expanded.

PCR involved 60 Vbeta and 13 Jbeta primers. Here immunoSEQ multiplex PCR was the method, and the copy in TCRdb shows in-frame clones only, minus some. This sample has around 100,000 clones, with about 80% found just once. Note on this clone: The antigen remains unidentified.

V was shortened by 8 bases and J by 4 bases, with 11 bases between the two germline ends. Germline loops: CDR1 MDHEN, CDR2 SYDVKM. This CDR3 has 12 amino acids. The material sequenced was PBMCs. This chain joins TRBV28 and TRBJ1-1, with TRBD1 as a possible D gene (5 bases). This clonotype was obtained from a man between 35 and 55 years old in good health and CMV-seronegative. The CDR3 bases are TGTGCCAGCGACAGCGAGTTCACTGAAGCTTTCTTT. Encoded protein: CASDSEFTEAFF. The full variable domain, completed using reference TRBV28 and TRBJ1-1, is DVKVTQSSRYLVKRTGEKVFLECVQDMDHENMFWYRQDPGLGLRLIYFSYDVKMKEKGDIPEGYSVSREKKERFSLILESASTNQTSMYLCASDSEFTEAFFGQGTRLTVV.